A single sample gave rise to the 26 T cell receptor beta chains below, sequenced in a study of blood T cell repertoires in COVID-19. TCRdb's table, derived via immunoSEQ multiplex PCR, lists solely in-frame clones and lacks some. The top ten clones hold 6.5% to 9% of a sample with approximately 130,000 clones, over 60% of them seen once. The sequenced material came from peripheral blood. The source of these receptors is a human donor in a cohort sampled during active COVID-19.

The chain employs TRBV6-5 and TRBJ1-4, with TRBD1 as a possible D gene (5 bases). This CDR3 is 14 amino acids long. With 2 bases removed from V and 3 bases from J, the gap between germline ends came to 7 bases. CDR1 and CDR2 from the germline V gene are MNHEY and SVGAGI. DNA for the CDR3: TGTGCCAGCAGTTACGGGGGGGCTAATGAAAAACTGTTTTTT. This gives the protein CASSYGGANEKLFF.

This chain connects TRBV24-1 to TRBJ2-7; D possibly corresponds to TRBD1 (5 bases). Germline lookup yields CDR1 KGHDR and CDR2 SFDVKD. V was trimmed by 7 bases and J by 2 bases, leaving 8 bases between them. The CDR3 spans 12 residues. CDR3 sequence (DNA): TGTGCCACCAGGGACACACCCTACGAGCAGTACTTC. Translation gives CATRDTPYEQYF.

This chain uses TRBV19 with TRBJ2-7; D is unclear. CDR1 and CDR2 from the germline V gene are LNHDA and SQIVND (reference sequence). V dropped 0 bases and J dropped 0 bases, with 9 bases sitting between them. The CDR3 consists of 15 residues. The CDR3 coding sequence is TGTGCCAGTAGTATAGATCAGGCGACCTCCTACGAGCAGTACTTC. It codes for CASSIDQATSYEQYF.

The V gene is TRBV3-1 (or the pseudogene TRBV3-2), the J gene TRBJ2-1, with TRBD2 identical over 10 bases. Trimming removed 4 bases from V and 4 bases from J; junction bases left unmatched: 1. The germline V gene has CDR1 LGHDT and CDR2 YNNKEL (reference sequence). The CDR3 sequence is 14 residues long. The CDR3 nucleotides are TGTGCCAGCAGCCTAGCGGGGGGTTACAATGAGCAGTTCTTC. Translated, it gives CASSLAGGYNEQFF.

The chain uses TRBV30 and TRBJ2-7; D is possibly TRBD1 (6 bases). Germline values: CDR1 GTSNPN, CDR2 SVGIG (reference sequence). This CDR3 comprises 13 residues. V gave up 1 base and J gave up 0 bases, with 7 bases separating them. The CDR3 DNA reads as TGTGCCTGGAGTGGGGACATCTCCTACGAGCAGTACTTC. Protein product: CAWSGDISYEQYF. The full variable domain, in which reference TRBV30 and TRBJ2-7 provide the parts outside the CDR3, is SQTIHQWPATLVQPVGSPLSLECTVEGTSNPNLYWYRQAAGRGLQLLFYSVGIGQISSEVPQNLSASRPQDRQFILSSKKLLLSDSGFYLCAWSGDISYEQYFGPGTRLTVT.

The CDR3 region is CASSQGPHRPYEQYF. CDR3 DNA: TGTGCCAGCAGCCAGGGGCCTCATCGCCCCTACGAGCAGTACTTC. The chain is built from TRBV5-6 and TRBJ2-7; TRBD1 is a possible D gene (6 bases). The ends were cut back, 4 bases at V and 2 bases at J, with 16 bases in the middle. The CDR3 has 15 residues. Looked up from germline, CDR1 is SGHDT and CDR2 is YYEEEE.

The V call is TRBV11-3, the J call TRBJ1-1; D not resolved. The CDR3 runs to 13 residues. V lost 0 bases, J lost 6 bases, and 8 bases lay in between. Germline CDR1 and CDR2: SGHNT and YENEEA. Here the CDR3 DNA reads TGTGCCAGCAGCTTAGATCTAGGAGCTGAAGCTTTCTTT. Translating gives CASSLDLGAEAFF.

The chain combines TRBV18 with TRBJ2-7; TRBD1 matches 11 bases. The CDR3 contains 16 residues. Germline CDR1 KGHSH, CDR2 LQKENI. V lost 6 bases, J lost 2 bases, and 9 bases stayed unmatched. The CDR3 DNA follows: TGTGCCAGCTCCCTCACTCCGGGACAGGGGGCCTACGAGCAGTACTTC. Translation gives CASSLTPGQGAYEQYF.

This chain uses TRBV28 with TRBJ2-7; 13 nucleotides agree with TRBD2. This CDR3 contains 21 residues. Germline-derived CDR1 and CDR2 are MDHEN and SYDVKM. The ends lost 9 bases at V and 3 bases at J; junction bases unmatched: 26. CDR3 sequence (DNA): TGTGCCAGTCCTGGACAGGGGGCGCGCCGGACTAGCGGGAGTAATTACTACGAGCAGTACTTC. This translates into CASPGQGARRTSGSNYYEQYF.

The chain joins TRBV9 to TRBJ1-2; no reliable D call. Between the trimmed V and J ends, which lost 0 bases and 2 bases, there was a span of 5 bases. The CDR3 length is 13 residues. Germline CDR1 and CDR2: SGDLS and YYNGEE. CDR3 region: CASSVVRNYGYTF. The CDR3 DNA reads TGTGCCAGCAGCGTAGTGAGGAACTATGGCTACACCTTC.

The chain combines TRBV6-1 with TRBJ2-7, with 8 bases matching TRBD2. The germline gives CDR1 MNHNS, CDR2 SASEGT. This CDR3 region has 18 residues. V shed 2 bases, J shed 0 bases, and the junction held 12 bases outside the gene matches. The CDR3 bases are TGTGCCAGCAGTGAATCTCTGGTTGGGGCGGGAGGCTCCTACGAGCAGTACTTC. This encodes CASSESLVGAGGSYEQYF.

The sample holds one count of this clone. The V and J genes are TRBV7-9 and TRBJ1-1; the D is unclear. This CDR3 is built from 13 residues. Trimming removed 1 base from V and 3 bases from J, with 6 bases in between. The V gene's germline CDR1 is SEHNR and CDR2 FQNEAQ (reference sequence). CDR3 protein: CASSLVTYTEAFF. Here the CDR3 DNA reads TGTGCCAGCAGCTTAGTAACTTACACTGAAGCTTTCTTT.

This clone was counted once. This chain's CDR3 is CASSLLDRGNSYEQYF. As DNA, the CDR3 is TGTGCCAGCAGTTTATTGGACAGGGGGAACTCCTACGAGCAGTACTTC. The rearrangement links TRBV28 to TRBJ2-7; the match to TRBD1 covers 10 bases. From germline, CDR1 is MDHEN and CDR2 SYDVKM. V shed 1 base and J 0 bases; nucleotides not matched to a gene: 3. CDR3 length: 16 residues. The full variable domain, completed using reference TRBV28 and TRBJ2-7, is DVKVTQSSRYLVKRTGEKVFLECVQDMDHENMFWYRQDPGLGLRLIYFSYDVKMKEKGDIPEGYSVSREKKERFSLILESASTNQTSMYLCASSLLDRGNSYEQYFGPGTRLTVT.

Only a few counts were recorded for this clone. V and J are TRBV11-2 and TRBJ1-6; 12 nucleotides line up with TRBD1. The germline V gene has CDR1 SGHAT and CDR2 FQNNGV. This CDR3 spans 17 amino acids. With 1 base clipped from V and 9 bases from J, the junction kept 7 bases outside the gene matches. CDR3 protein: CASSLGGTGGFISPLHF. CDR3 DNA: TGTGCCAGCAGCTTAGGTGGGACAGGGGGCTTCATTTCACCCCTCCACTTT.

This chain uses TRBV3-1 (or the pseudogene TRBV3-2) with TRBJ2-5; the match to TRBD2 covers 7 bases. Per germline, CDR1 LGHDT and CDR2 YNNKEL (reference sequence). V dropped 2 bases and J dropped 5; count of bases not matched to a gene: 8. The CDR3 contains 15 residues. In DNA, the CDR3 is TGTGCCAGCAGCCAACCCTCCGGGGAGGGGGAGACCCAGTACTTC. Its protein is CASSQPSGEGETQYF.

The chain recombines TRBV19 with TRBJ1-5; maybe TRBD1 (5 bases). The CDR3 length is 16 residues. Germline CDR1 reads LNHDA; CDR2 reads SQIVND (reference sequence). V was pared by 3 bases and J by 0 bases, with 12 bases between. The CDR3 DNA sequence: TGTGCCAGTAGTATGGGGCTGACAGTTAGCAATCAGCCCCAGCATTTT. This translates into CASSMGLTVSNQPQHF.

This clone was observed a single time. The chain couples TRBV25-1 to TRBJ1-6; D is possibly TRBD1 (5 bases). The germline V gene has CDR1 MGHDK and CDR2 SYGVNS. This CDR3 is built from 16 residues. V gave up 1 base and J gave up 2 bases, with 9 bases separating them. CDR3 residues: CASSEWAGAYNSPLHF. Written as DNA, the CDR3 is TGTGCCAGCAGTGAATGGGCGGGGGCCTATAATTCACCCCTCCACTTT.

This sequence joins TRBV6-5 and TRBJ1-2; no definite D call. Trimming left V 0 bases short and J 4 bases short, with 12 bases between. CDR1 and CDR2 from the germline V gene are MNHEY and SVGAGI. CDR3 length: 15 amino acids. The CDR3 DNA reads TGTGCCAGCAGTTACTCGGAGGGCCTTATCTATGGCTACACCTTC. Its translation is CASSYSEGLIYGYTF.

V usage is TRBV11-2 and J usage is TRBJ2-7, with 8 bases aligning to TRBD2. CDR3 length: 15 amino acids. With V trimmed by 1 base and J by 2 bases, 4 bases remained unmatched. CDR1 is SGHAT and CDR2 is FQNNGV in the germline V gene. The CDR3 here is CASSLGAGGPYEQYF. CDR3 bases: TGTGCCAGCAGCTTAGGGGCGGGGGGCCCCTACGAGCAGTACTTC. Based on the CDR3 plus reference TRBV11-2 and TRBJ2-7, the full variable domain is EAGVAQSPRYKIIEKRQSVAFWCNPISGHATLYWYQQILGQGPKLLIQFQNNGVVDDSQLPKDRFSAERLKGVDSTLKIQPAKLEDSAVYLCASSLGAGGPYEQYFGPGTRLTVT.

The V gene is TRBV7-9, the J gene TRBJ2-7, with D possibly matching TRBD1 (6 bases). Germline values: CDR1 SEHNR, CDR2 FQNEAQ (reference sequence). V was pared by 3 bases and J by 0 bases, with 9 bases between. This CDR3 has 14 residues. CDR3 loop: CASSLTGSSYEQYF. The CDR3 DNA is TGTGCCAGCAGCTTGACAGGAAGCTCCTACGAGCAGTACTTC. The full variable domain, its missing parts supplied by reference TRBV7-9 and TRBJ2-7, is DTGVSQNPRHKITKRGQNVTFRCDPISEHNRLYWYRQTLGQGPEFLTYFQNEAQLEKSRLLSDRFSAERPKGSFSTLEIQRTEQGDSAMYLCASSLTGSSYEQYFGPGTRLTVT.

This clone is a singleton in its sample. The CDR3 coding sequence is TGTGCCAGCTCACCGGGACTAGCGGGGAACTACGAGCAGTACTTC. Its protein product is CASSPGLAGNYEQYF. The chain links TRBV18 to TRBJ2-7, with 13 bases fitting TRBD2. The germline CDR1 and CDR2 sequences are KGHSH and LQKENI. V lost 3 bases to trimming and J lost 3 bases; unmatched junction nucleotides: 2. The CDR3 is 15 residues long.

In this sample, this clone turned up a few times. The chain is built from TRBV27 and TRBJ2-5, with 8 bases lining up with TRBD1. The CDR3 has 14 residues. Trimming took 5 bases from V and 0 from J; bases not matched to a gene: 2. Looked up from germline, CDR1 is MNHEY and CDR2 is SMNVEV (reference sequence). The CDR3 is CASSRQGYQETQYF. The CDR3 coding sequence is TGTGCCAGCAGTAGACAGGGGTACCAAGAGACCCAGTACTTC.

The chain joins TRBV15 to TRBJ2-5; the match to TRBD2 covers 7 bases. V gave up 0 bases and J gave up 4 bases; unmatched junction bases: 14. Germline V gene lookup returns CDR1 LNHNV and CDR2 YYDKDF (reference sequence). This CDR3 has 18 amino acids. The chain's CDR3 is CATSRDAGLGGGVETQYF. Here the CDR3 DNA reads TGTGCCACCAGCAGAGATGCTGGCCTTGGGGGAGGGGTAGAGACCCAGTACTTC.

The gene calls are TRBV5-4 and TRBJ2-3, with 12 bases matching TRBD2. Germline V gives CDR1 SGHNT, CDR2 YYREEE (reference sequence). The CDR3 contains 16 residues. V dropped 4 bases and J dropped 0; count of bases not matched to a gene: 3. CDR3 DNA: TGTGCCAGCAGCCCGACTAGCGGGGGTAGCACAGATACGCAGTATTTT. The encoded protein is CASSPTSGGSTDTQYF.

V usage is TRBV2 and J usage is TRBJ1-6; 8 nucleotides agree with TRBD1. CDR1 SNHLY and CDR2 FYNNEI come from the germline V gene. Trimming took 9 bases from V and 4 from J; bases not matched to a gene: 2. CDR3 length equals 13 residues. The CDR3 protein is CASGQGYNSPLHF. CDR3 coding DNA: TGTGCCAGTGGACAGGGTTATAATTCACCCCTCCACTTT. The whole variable domain, remainder taken from reference TRBV2 and TRBJ1-6, is EPEVTQTPSHQVTQMGQEVILRCVPISNHLYFYWYRQILGQKVEFLVSFYNNEISEKSEIFDDQFSVERPDGSNFTLKIRSTKLEDSAMYFCASGQGYNSPLHFGNGTRLTVT.

The J gene is TRBJ1-1, the V gene TRBV3-1 (or the pseudogene TRBV3-2); D possibly corresponds to TRBD1 (6 bases). Looked up from germline, CDR1 is LGHDT and CDR2 is YNNKEL (reference sequence). The V end was cut by 2 bases, the J end by 5 bases, with 15 bases between. The CDR3 totals 15 residues. CDR3 protein: CASSQFGTDRTEAFF. The CDR3 DNA follows: TGTGCCAGCAGCCAATTTGGGACGGACAGAACTGAAGCTTTCTTT.